The entry below describes one T cell receptor beta chain. Only in-frame clones appear in the TCRdb table, and some are missing; sequencing was by immunoSEQ multiplex PCR. The sample gives about 120,000 clones, almost 95% of which show up once; 0.55% to 0.65% is in the top ten. The data originate from a study of control samples from healthy donors and cancer patients. Germline V CDR1 and CDR2: MNHEY, SVGAGI. Between the trimmed V and J ends, which lost 6 bases and 4 bases, there was a span of 7 bases. This CDR3 is built from 13 residues. The V call is TRBV6-5, the J call TRBJ1-6, with unresolved D. The specimen sequenced was PBMCs. The receptor was derived from a man aged 80 or over with head and neck cancer. The CDR3 region has the DNA TGTGCCAGCAGGCTCGGGTATAATTCACCCCTCCACTTT. Residues: CASRLGYNSPLHF.